Below, one T cell receptor beta chain is given with its context. Antigen: not known. Some clones are missing from TCRdb's copy, which holds only in-frame ones; the method was immunoSEQ multiplex PCR. The repertoire includes some 200,000 clones, 90% to 95% of them detected once, and over 1.5% sits in the top ten. This CDR3 region has 15 residues. The V and J ends lost 2 bases and 3 bases, in that order; junction bases with no gene match: 7. Germline V gives CDR1 GTSNPN, CDR2 SVGIG (reference sequence). The entry originates in a study of T cell responses to AZD1222 COVID-19 vaccine. General study points: Unmutated variant regions are reportedly targeted by nearly half of spike-specific TCRs.

The receptor's source is an adult who received the AZD1222 COVID-19 vaccine. The chain couples TRBV30 to TRBJ1-5; TRBD1 matches at 7 bases. This sample comprised peripheral blood, obtained 28 days after the second AZD1222 dose. The CDR3 nucleotides are TGTGCCTGGAGTAGGACAGGAGGTAACAATCAGCCCCAGCATTTT. Translated: CAWSRTGGNNQPQHF.